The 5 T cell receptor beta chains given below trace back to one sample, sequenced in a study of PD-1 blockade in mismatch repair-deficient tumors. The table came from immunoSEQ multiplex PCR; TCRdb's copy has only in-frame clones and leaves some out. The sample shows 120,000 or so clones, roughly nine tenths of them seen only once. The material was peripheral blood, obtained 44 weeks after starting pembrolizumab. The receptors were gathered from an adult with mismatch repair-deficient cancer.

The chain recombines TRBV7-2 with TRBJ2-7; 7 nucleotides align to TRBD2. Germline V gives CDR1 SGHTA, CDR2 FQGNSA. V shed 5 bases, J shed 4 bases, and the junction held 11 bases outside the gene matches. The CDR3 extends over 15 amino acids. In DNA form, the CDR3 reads TGTGCCAGCAGCCCTAGACGCGGGAGAAGATACGAGCAGTACTTC. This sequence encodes CASSPRRGRRYEQYF.

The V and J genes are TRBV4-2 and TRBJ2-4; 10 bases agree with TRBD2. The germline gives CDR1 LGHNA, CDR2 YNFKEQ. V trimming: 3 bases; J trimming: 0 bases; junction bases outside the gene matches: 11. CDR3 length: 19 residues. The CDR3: CASSHPIGTSAKAKNIQYF. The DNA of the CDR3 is TGTGCCAGCAGCCACCCAATTGGGACTAGCGCAAAAGCCAAAAACATTCAGTACTTC.

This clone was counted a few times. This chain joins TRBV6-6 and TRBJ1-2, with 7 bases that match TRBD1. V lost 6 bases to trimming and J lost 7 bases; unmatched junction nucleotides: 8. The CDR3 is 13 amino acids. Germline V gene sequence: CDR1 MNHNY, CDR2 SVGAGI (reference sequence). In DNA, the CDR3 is TGTGCCAGCAGCCAGACAGGGAATGCTGGCTACACCTTC. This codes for CASSQTGNAGYTF.

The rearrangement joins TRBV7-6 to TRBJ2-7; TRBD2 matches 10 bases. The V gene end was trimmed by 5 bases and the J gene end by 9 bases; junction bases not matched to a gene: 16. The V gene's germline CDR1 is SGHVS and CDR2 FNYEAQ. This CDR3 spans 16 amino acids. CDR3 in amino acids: CASSDVGLAGVGVQYF. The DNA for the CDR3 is TGTGCCAGCAGCGATGTAGGGCTAGCGGGAGTAGGAGTGCAGTACTTC.

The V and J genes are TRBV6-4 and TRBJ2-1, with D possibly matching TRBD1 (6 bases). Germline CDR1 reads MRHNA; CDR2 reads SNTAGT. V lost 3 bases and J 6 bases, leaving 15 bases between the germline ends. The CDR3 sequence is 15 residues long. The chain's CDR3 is CASSDSGTMPNEQFF. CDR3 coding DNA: TGTGCCAGCAGTGATTCCGGGACAATGCCCAATGAGCAGTTCTTC.